Given below is one T cell receptor beta chain in context. Its specificity is unknown. Without exception, sorted populations had purity beyond 95%. These data come from a study of beta chain features in type 1 diabetes. Study information: Sorted cells numbering 95 million to 110 million were examined across all samples. Study-wide results and limits: Equally in patients and controls, shorter templates might have been favored by PCR.

TCRB transcripts that were expressed got sequenced, as all of the isolated RNA had been reverse transcribed. Profiling relied on immunoSEQ multiplex PCR, and the TCRdb table lists in-frame clones only, not all of them. The sample holds about 360,000 clones; roughly an eighth are singletons and the top ten take 0.017%. Sequencing was carried out using naive CD4+ T cells from blood. This TCR came from a man aged 18-30 years in good health.

The chain's CDR3 is CASNDRSYNEQFF. The CDR3 region has the DNA TGTGCCAGCAACGACAGAAGCTACAATGAGCAGTTCTTC. The rearrangement uses TRBV5-8 and TRBJ2-1, with D perhaps matching TRBD1 (5 bases). This CDR3 is 13 amino acids long. Germline V gene sequence: CDR1 SGHTS, CDR2 YDEGEE. Trimming left V 6 bases short and J 3 bases short, with 10 bases between.